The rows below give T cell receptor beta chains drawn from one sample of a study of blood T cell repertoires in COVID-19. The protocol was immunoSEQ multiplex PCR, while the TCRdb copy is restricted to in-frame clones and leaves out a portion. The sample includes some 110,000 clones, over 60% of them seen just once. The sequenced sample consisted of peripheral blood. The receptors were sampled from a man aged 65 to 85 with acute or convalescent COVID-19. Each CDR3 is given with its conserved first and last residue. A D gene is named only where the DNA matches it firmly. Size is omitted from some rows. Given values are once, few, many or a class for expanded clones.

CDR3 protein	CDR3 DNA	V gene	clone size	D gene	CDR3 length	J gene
CASSELKEGGYGYTF	TGTGCCAGCAGTGAACTTAAGGAGGGGGGGTATGGCTACACCTTC	TRBV25-1	NA	NA	15	TRBJ1-2
CASSRSREPFSGNTIYF	TGTGCCAGCAGTCGCTCCCGTGAGCCGTTCTCTGGAAACACCATATATTTT	TRBV6-6	few	NA	17	TRBJ1-3
CASSLDGIQYNEQFF	TGTGCCAGCAGCCTTGACGGGATACAATACAATGAGCAGTTCTTC	TRBV5-4	few	NA	15	TRBJ2-1
CASTPDYSSEAFF	TGTGCCAGCACACCAGACTACAGCTCTGAAGCTTTCTTT	TRBV2	NA	NA	13	TRBJ1-1
CASSLDSGMNTEAFF	TGCGCCAGCAGCTTGGACAGCGGCATGAACACTGAAGCTTTCTTT	TRBV5-1	NA	NA	15	TRBJ1-1
CAIRGAGNNSPLHF	TGTGCCATCAGAGGAGCGGGCAATAATTCACCCCTCCACTTT	TRBV10-3	few	NA	14	TRBJ1-6
CASSRQGNQETQYF	TGTGCCAGCAGCAGACAGGGTAACCAAGAGACCCAGTACTTC	TRBV4-2	NA	TRBD1	14	TRBJ2-5
CASRTNDRAHNYGYTF	TGTGCCAGCAGAACTAACGACAGGGCACATAACTATGGCTACACCTTC	TRBV21-1	few	NA	16	TRBJ1-2
CAWSLQASNQPQHF	TGTGCCTGGAGTCTCCAGGCTTCCAATCAGCCCCAGCATTTT	TRBV30	NA	NA	14	TRBJ1-5
CASSLWAGQASYEQYF	TGTGCCAGCAGCCTATGGGCAGGACAGGCCTCCTACGAGCAGTACTTC	TRBV3-1/TRBV3-2	NA	TRBD1	16	TRBJ2-7
CASSIDGGQPQHF	TGTGCCAGTAGTATTGACGGGGGTCAGCCCCAGCATTTT	TRBV19	NA	NA	13	TRBJ1-5
CSVGAPDNGDGYTF	TGCAGCGTTGGAGCCCCGGACAACGGAGATGGCTACACCTTC	TRBV29-1	NA	NA	14	TRBJ1-2